These 8 T cell receptor beta chains share one sample of origin, sequenced in a study of human T cells and chemical hapten exposure. Each CDR3 protein is one row after TCRdb ran MiXCR on the RACE reads. This sample has more than 95,000 distinct CDR3 sequences, with 9% to 13% found just once. Noted time point: patch test 1, 2 weeks after DPC sensitization. Stated treatment: therapeutic diphenylcyclopropenone sensitization with weekly scalp DPC. This sample comprised whole blood, obtained in connection with sensitization to the hapten diphenylcyclopropenone (DPC). All receptors derive from a woman aged 50 to 65 with alopecia areata. Some clones in this sample may be carry-over from other donors' samples.

The table lists this clonotype with many counts. The chain's CDR3 is CASSSSTGNYGYTF. CDR3 nucleotides: TGCGCCAGCAGCTCCTCTACAGGGAACTATGGCTACACCTTC. The chain uses TRBV5-1 and TRBJ1-2; TRBD1 might be the D (6 bases). The CDR3 has 14 residues. The germline V and J ends were trimmed by 3 bases and 2 bases, with 11 bases remaining between them. Germline assignment: CDR1 SGHRS and CDR2 YFSETQ.

The CDR3 loop is CASSDGTSGNTIYF. The CDR3 nucleotides read TGTGCCAGCAGTGACGGGACCTCTGGAAACACCATATATTTT. The genes are TRBV12-3 or TRBV12-4 and TRBJ1-3; the D gene is possibly TRBD1 (5 bases). The V end was cut by 5 bases, the J end by 0 bases, with 8 bases between. The CDR3 extends over 14 amino acids.

This clonotype was recorded a few times. The chain recombines TRBV7-9 with TRBJ1-2; possible D gene TRBD1, 5 bases. The V end was cut by 7 bases, the J end by 3 bases, with 18 bases between. This CDR3 has 15 amino acids. Germline lookup yields CDR1 SEHNR and CDR2 FQNEAQ (reference sequence). The CDR3 nucleotides read TGTGCCAGCAAACCCGGGGACGGATTTTACTATGGCTACACCTTC. Its translation: CASKPGDGFYYGYTF.

Many counts were recorded for this clonotype. Mismatch with germline at one junction end may stem from a read error. The V call is TRBV18, the J call TRBJ2-1; a possible D gene is TRBD2 (6 bases). The CDR3 totals 15 residues. In germline, CDR1 is KGHSH, CDR2 LQKENI. The CDR3, as DNA: TGTGCCAGCTCCCCACGGGACTCCGCAGCCAATGAGCAGTTCTTC. Its protein product is CASSPRDSAANEQFF.

This clonotype was recorded a few times. At one boundary the junction diverges from the germline segment, which might be a read error. This chain connects TRBV7-7 to TRBJ2-5; D possibly uses TRBD1 or TRBD2 (6 bases each). The CDR3 contains 14 residues. Looked up from germline, CDR1 is SSHAT and CDR2 is FNYEAQ (reference sequence). The CDR3 bases are TGTGCTAGCAGCTCAACGGGGGCCGGAGAGACCCAGTACTTC. Translated, it gives CASSSTGAGETQYF. Full variable domain (rest looked up from reference TRBV7-7 and TRBJ2-5): GAGVSQSPRYKVTKRGQDVTLRCDPISSHATLYWYQQALGQGPEFLTYFNYEAQPDKSGLPSDRFSAERPEGSISTLTIQRTEQRDSAMYRCASSSTGAGETQYFGPGTRLLVL.

This clonotype has more than one count but fewer than ten. V is TRBV12-3 or TRBV12-4 and J is TRBJ1-2; perhaps TRBD1 as D (5 bases). The CDR3 covers 13 residues. Trimming removed 6 bases from V and 4 bases from J, with 12 bases in between. The CDR3 loop reads CASSPTRGYGYTF. The CDR3 DNA is TGTGCCAGCAGCCCTACAAGGGGCTATGGCTACACCTTC.

V and J are TRBV29-1 and TRBJ2-1; D possibly corresponds to TRBD1 (6 bases). Germline CDR1 SQVTM, CDR2 ANQGSEA. The V end was cut by 6 bases, the J end by 4 bases, with 16 bases between. The CDR3 has 14 residues. DNA of the CDR3: TGCAGCGTGGGGGCTAGCTTTCCTTACAATGAGCAGTTCTTC. Its translation is CSVGASFPYNEQFF.

The rearrangement joins TRBV28 to TRBJ2-1, with D hard to call. The CDR3 loop spans 12 amino acids. CDR1 MDHEN and CDR2 SYDVKM come from the germline V gene. Trimming shortened V by 2 bases and J by 15 bases, and 14 bases separated the two germline ends. The CDR3 coding sequence is TGTGCCAGCAGTTTACCCACTAAAGCCCCGTTCTTC. Translating it yields CASSLPTKAPFF.